The 30 T cell receptor beta chains listed next were all sequenced from one sample in a study of vaccination effects on CD4 cells after COVID-19. The antigens of these receptors remain unknown. Profiled with immunoSEQ multiplex PCR; TCRdb holds only in-frame clones, not every one. The sample lists about 58,000 clones, approximately 80% occurring once. Subsequent to roughly 10 days of culture, CD4+ T cells were isolated. The sequencing here drew on CD4+ T cells from PBMCs cultured without peptide, taken before COVID-19 vaccination. The source is a human donor who received a COVID-19 vaccine.

The J gene is TRBJ1-6, the V gene TRBV19; D not certain. Germline loops: CDR1 LNHDA, CDR2 SQIVND (reference sequence). Trimming cost V 11 bases and J 7 bases, with 12 bases left between them. This CDR3 contains 12 residues. DNA of the CDR3: TGTGCCTGCCGGGAGAGGAATTCACCCCTCCACTTT. Translation gives CACRERNSPLHF.

The CDR3 spells CASSFEPPGPSIAGKAFF. In DNA, the CDR3 is TGCGCCAGCAGCTTCGAGCCTCCAGGGCCCTCAATCGCCGGAAAAGCTTTCTTT. The V call is TRBV5-1, the J call TRBJ1-1; D might be TRBD1 (5 bases). This CDR3 contains 18 residues. Germline V gene data show CDR1 as SGHRS and CDR2 as YFSETQ. The germline V and J ends were trimmed by 2 bases and 9 bases, with 29 bases remaining between them.

The chain employs TRBV7-8 and TRBJ1-4; no definite D call. Germline loops: CDR1 SGHVS, CDR2 FQNEAQ. Trimming stripped 5 bases from V and 5 bases from J, with 6 bases between. CDR3 length equals 12 residues. The CDR3 loop is CASSQRNEKLFF. The CDR3 DNA follows: TGTGCCAGCAGCCAACGGAATGAAAAACTGTTTTTT.

This chain links TRBV6-2 or TRBV6-3 with TRBJ1-5; 8 nucleotides line up with TRBD1. This CDR3 contains 15 residues. The J segment lost 7 bases and the V segment lost 3 bases, leaving 8 bases of the junction unmatched. Germline V gene sequence: CDR1 MNHEY, CDR2 SVGEGT. The CDR3 nucleotides read TGTGCCAGCAGTTATCGAGGACAGGGTAACCAGCCCCAGCATTTT. This gives the protein CASSYRGQGNQPQHF.

This clone was recorded only once. The chain is built from TRBV5-4 and TRBJ1-2; 7 bases are shared with TRBD1. V was clipped by 5 bases and J by 6 bases; unmatched bases: 7. Germline-derived CDR1 and CDR2 are SGHNT and YYREEE (reference sequence). The CDR3 has 13 residues. CDR3 bases: TGTGCCAGCAGGAGAGACAGGGAGGATGGCTACACCTTC. Translated, it gives CASRRDREDGYTF.

This chain joins TRBV2 and TRBJ1-4, with D possibly TRBD1 on 5 matching bases. From germline, CDR1 is SNHLY and CDR2 FYNNEI. The CDR3 length is 15 residues. The ends were cut back, 6 bases at V and 8 bases at J, with 19 bases in the middle. This CDR3 is CASRPEGREREKLFF. The DNA for the CDR3 is TGTGCCAGCAGGCCAGAAGGCAGGGAAAGAGAAAAACTGTTTTTT. Full variable domain (missing parts from reference TRBV2 and TRBJ1-4): EPEVTQTPSHQVTQMGQEVILRCVPISNHLYFYWYRQILGQKVEFLVSFYNNEISEKSEIFDDQFSVERPDGSNFTLKIRSTKLEDSAMYFCASRPEGREREKLFFGSGTQLSVL.

The chain has TRBV7-8 and TRBJ1-4; weak D call: TRBD1 (6 bases). CDR3 size: 14 residues. Looked up from germline, CDR1 is SGHVS and CDR2 is FQNEAQ. The V end lost 4 bases, the J end lost 5 bases, and 11 bases lay between the germline ends. CDR3 nucleotides: TGTGCCAGCAGCTACGGCGACAGGAATGAAAAACTGTTTTTT. It encodes CASSYGDRNEKLFF.

The chain combines TRBV4-1 with TRBJ2-5, with TRBD2 as a possible D gene (6 bases). The V and J ends lost 3 bases and 6 bases respectively, with 11 bases between them. Germline V lookup: CDR1 MGHRA, CDR2 YSYEKL. This CDR3 spans 13 amino acids. This chain's CDR3 is CASSQDYVKTQYF. CDR3 sequence (DNA): TGCGCCAGCAGCCAGGACTATGTAAAGACCCAGTACTTC.

The chain uses TRBV18 and TRBJ1-1; D is unclear. CDR3 length: 12 residues. Germline V lookup: CDR1 KGHSH, CDR2 LQKENI. V was clipped by 3 bases and J by 10 bases, with 12 bases between them. The CDR3 DNA sequence: TGTGCCAGCTCACCCAGTAGAGGGCGAGCTTTCTTT. This codes for CASSPSRGRAFF.

The gene calls are TRBV7-8 and TRBJ1-5; 9 positions agree with TRBD1. Germline V CDR1 and CDR2: SGHVS, FQNEAQ. V dropped 4 bases and J dropped 1; count of bases not matched to a gene: 5. The CDR3 spans 16 residues. Here the CDR3 reads CASSWKQGASNQPQHF. The CDR3 nucleotides are TGTGCCAGCAGCTGGAAACAGGGGGCGAGCAATCAGCCCCAGCATTTT.

This clone was detected once. This chain uses TRBV2 with TRBJ1-2; TRBD1 aligns across 7 bases. J lost 2 bases, V lost 6 bases, and 9 bases had no gene match. The CDR3 loop spans 15 amino acids. CDR1 and CDR2 (germline): SNHLY, FYNNEI. The CDR3 region has the DNA TGTGCCAGCAGGGAGAAGTGGGGACAGAACTATGGCTACACCTTC. It codes for CASREKWGQNYGYTF.

This clone was recorded only once. V and J are TRBV7-3 and TRBJ2-1, with D possibly being TRBD2 (6 bases). Germline V lookup: CDR1 SGHTA, CDR2 FQGTGA. The germline V and J ends were trimmed by 2 bases and 4 bases, with 9 bases remaining between them. The CDR3 loop spans 14 amino acids. Here the CDR3 DNA reads TGTGCCAGCAGCTTACGTAGCGGATACAATGAGCAGTTCTTC. Its protein product is CASSLRSGYNEQFF.

The CDR3 nucleotides are TGTGCCAGCTCACCGGGAGCAACTAATGAAAAACTGTTTTTT. As protein: CASSPGATNEKLFF. This rearrangement joins TRBV18 to TRBJ1-4; D unresolved. This CDR3 has 14 amino acids. V was trimmed by 3 bases and J by 0 bases, leaving 5 bases between them. Germline loops: CDR1 KGHSH, CDR2 LQKENI.

This rearrangement joins TRBV6-2 or TRBV6-3 to TRBJ2-3; 9 positions agree with TRBD1. V shed 2 bases, J shed 0 bases, and the junction held 3 bases outside the gene matches. This CDR3 comprises 16 residues. Germline V gene sequence: CDR1 MNHEY, CDR2 SVGEGT. The CDR3 loop reads CASSYGDRGSTDTQYF. The DNA of the CDR3 is TGTGCCAGCAGTTACGGCGACAGGGGGAGCACAGATACGCAGTATTTT.

In its sample, this clone was seen once. V usage is TRBV19 and J usage is TRBJ2-5, with TRBD1 matching over 8 bases. Germline-derived CDR1 and CDR2 are LNHDA and SQIVND (reference sequence). V dropped 5 bases and J dropped 1; count of bases not matched to a gene: 3. The CDR3 spans 14 residues. As DNA, the CDR3 is TGTGCCAGTAGTCCCGGGACAGGCCAAGAGACCCAGTACTTC. Translating gives CASSPGTGQETQYF.

The chain links TRBV9 to TRBJ2-5; D gene uncertain. The CDR3 has 13 residues. Trimming stripped 2 bases from V and 1 base from J, with 6 bases between. CDR1 is SGDLS and CDR2 is YYNGEE in the germline V gene. CDR3 sequence reads: CASSVATQETQYF. DNA of the CDR3: TGTGCCAGCAGCGTCGCCACCCAAGAGACCCAGTACTTC.

V and J are TRBV18 and TRBJ2-1; 10 nucleotides match TRBD2. The germline CDR1 and CDR2 sequences are KGHSH and LQKENI. Trimming took 2 bases from V and 9 from J; bases not matched to a gene: 10. CDR3 size: 16 residues. For the CDR3, the DNA is TGTGCCAGCTCACCAATTGCTAGCGGGGGCAAGAGTGAGCAGTTCTTC. It codes for CASSPIASGGKSEQFF.

This clone was recorded a few times. The chain uses TRBV20-1 and TRBJ2-7; D is undetermined. CDR3 length equals 13 residues. CDR1 and CDR2 (germline): DFQATT, SNEGSKA (reference sequence). V dropped 3 bases and J dropped 2 bases, with 11 bases sitting between them. The CDR3 loop reads CSASGHQAYEQYV. DNA of the CDR3: TGCAGTGCTAGTGGGCACCAAGCCTACGAGCAGTACGTC.

The V call is TRBV6-4, the J call TRBJ2-7; D not certain. The germline V gene has CDR1 MRHNA and CDR2 SNTAGT. The CDR3 is 14 residues long. V gave up 3 bases and J gave up 6 bases, with 15 bases separating them. CDR3 coding DNA: TGTGCCAGCAGTGATGCCCTAACGACGGGCGAGCAGTACGTC. Its translation is CASSDALTTGEQYV.

In its sample, this clone was seen once. J is TRBJ1-6 and V is TRBV20-1; tentatively, D is TRBD1 (6 bases). Germline-derived CDR1 and CDR2 are DFQATT and SNEGSKA (reference sequence). This CDR3 spans 12 amino acids. Between the trimmed V and J ends, which lost 3 bases and 8 bases, there was a span of 8 bases. Here the CDR3 reads CSASDRYSPLHF. CDR3 sequence (DNA): TGCAGTGCTAGTGACAGGTATTCACCCCTCCACTTT.

The chain joins TRBV5-5 to TRBJ1-3, with 9 bases aligning to TRBD1. With V trimmed by 4 bases and J by 2 bases, 13 bases remained unmatched. The CDR3 loop spans 18 amino acids. Germline V lookup: CDR1 SGHKS, CDR2 YYEKEE (reference sequence). The DNA for the CDR3 is TGTGCCAGCAGCGCGAGACTAGCGGGACAGGGAACTGGAAACACCATATATTTT. It is translated as CASSARLAGQGTGNTIYF.

This clone was observed a single time. CDR3 bases: TGCGCCAGCAGTAGACCACAGGGGGCTGGAAACACCATATATTTT. It translates to CASSRPQGAGNTIYF. V usage is TRBV10-2 and J usage is TRBJ1-3; 8 positions agree with TRBD1. This CDR3 has 15 residues. The J segment lost 2 bases and the V segment lost 5 bases, leaving 5 bases of the junction unmatched. Germline V gives CDR1 WSHSY, CDR2 SAAADI.

This clone appeared once. The chain combines TRBV19 with TRBJ2-3; TRBD2 matches at 10 bases. The germline gives CDR1 LNHDA, CDR2 SQIVND (reference sequence). With 5 bases clipped from V and 3 bases from J, the junction kept 11 bases outside the gene matches. The CDR3 is made up of 17 amino acids. CDR3 amino acids: CASSSTGTSVGTDTQYF. The CDR3 region has the DNA TGTGCCAGTAGTTCTACCGGGACTAGCGTCGGGACAGATACGCAGTATTTT.

The chain employs TRBV3-1 (or the pseudogene TRBV3-2) and TRBJ1-1; the D is unclear. Germline V gene data show CDR1 as LGHDT and CDR2 as YNNKEL (reference sequence). Trimming cost V 4 bases and J 10 bases, with 13 bases left between them. CDR3 length equals 12 residues. The CDR3: CASSLIKGGAFF. The CDR3 bases are TGTGCCAGCAGCCTAATCAAGGGAGGAGCTTTCTTT.

This chain uses TRBV7-6 with TRBJ1-1, with TRBD1 identical over 10 bases. From germline, CDR1 is SGHVS and CDR2 FNYEAQ. The CDR3 sequence is 17 residues long. V was clipped by 1 base and J by 0 bases; unmatched bases: 5. CDR3 DNA sequence: TGTGCCAGCAGCTTAGACGGGGACAGGGGTTTGAACACTGAAGCTTTCTTT. Protein product: CASSLDGDRGLNTEAFF.

The CDR3 DNA reads as TGTGCCAGCAGTGTAGAGGGGGCAGGGACTGAAGCTTTCTTT. It codes for CASSVEGAGTEAFF. The chain has TRBV2 and TRBJ1-1; the match to TRBD1 covers 7 bases. Looked up from germline, CDR1 is SNHLY and CDR2 is FYNNEI. The CDR3 has 14 amino acids. Trimming removed 4 bases from V and 5 bases from J; junction bases left unmatched: 7.

The chain links TRBV5-4 to TRBJ1-2, with D unclear. The germline V gene has CDR1 SGHNT and CDR2 YYREEE (reference sequence). V was shortened by 2 bases and J by 4 bases, with 15 bases between the two germline ends. This CDR3 comprises 15 residues. CDR3 coding DNA: TGTGCCAGCAGCTTTGACATTTCAGCCGGCTATGGCTACACCTTC. Translating gives CASSFDISAGYGYTF.

This rearrangement joins TRBV30 to TRBJ2-3; weak D call: TRBD2 (6 bases). V shed 8 bases and J shed 4 bases, with 13 bases lying between them. CDR1 GTSNPN and CDR2 SVGIG come from the germline V gene (reference sequence). The CDR3 loop spans 12 amino acids. The CDR3 DNA reads as TGTGCCCTAACGGGAGTCGCAGATACGCAGTATTTT. It translates to CALTGVADTQYF.

This clone showed up just a few times. This chain connects TRBV4-1 to TRBJ2-1, with TRBD2 matching over 14 bases. The CDR3 consists of 17 residues. The germline CDR1 and CDR2 sequences are MGHRA and YSYEKL. Germline trimming cut 4 bases from V and 4 bases from J; bases unmatched to any gene: 6. CDR3 sequence: CASSLRLAGGQYNEQFF. In DNA form, the CDR3 reads TGCGCCAGCAGCCTCCGACTAGCGGGGGGGCAATACAATGAGCAGTTCTTC.

This clone turned up a few times. V and J are TRBV3-1 (or the pseudogene TRBV3-2) and TRBJ2-1; 9 nucleotides agree with TRBD2. In germline, CDR1 is LGHDT, CDR2 YNNKEL (reference sequence). This CDR3 region has 16 residues. V was pared by 4 bases and J by 7 bases, with 11 bases of the junction left unmatched. CDR3 residues: CASSRLGTSPRNEQFF. CDR3 in DNA: TGTGCCAGCAGCCGCCTAGGGACTAGCCCCCGAAATGAGCAGTTCTTC.